These 28 T cell receptor beta chains came from one sample sequenced in a study of CD8+ T cells in alopecia areata. RNA was extracted and reverse transcribed into cDNA as the sequencing template. The protocol was immunoSEQ multiplex PCR, while the TCRdb copy is restricted to in-frame clones and leaves out a portion. Of 120,000 or so clones in the sample, roughly 55% were seen once. Treatment reported: oral pan-JAK inhibitor, 5-10 mg twice daily. The sample consisted of CD4+ T cells sorted from blood, taken at week 4, from a patient treated with tofacitinib. These receptors were obtained from a human donor with alopecia areata.

The V call is TRBV6-5, the J call TRBJ1-1; the match to TRBD1 covers 7 bases. This CDR3 is 13 amino acids long. The germline gives CDR1 MNHEY, CDR2 SVGAGI. J was trimmed by 4 bases and V by 6 bases; bases with no gene match: 5. CDR3 coding DNA: TGTGCCAGCAGGAACAGGGGTCGCACTGAAGCTTTCTTT. It encodes CASRNRGRTEAFF.

This chain connects TRBV5-4 to TRBJ2-7; 10 nucleotides agree with TRBD1. J was trimmed by 6 bases and V by 3 bases; bases with no gene match: 6. Germline loops: CDR1 SGHNT, CDR2 YYREEE (reference sequence). The CDR3 runs to 14 residues. The CDR3 sequence is CASSWTGGSGEQYF. The CDR3, as DNA: TGTGCCAGCAGCTGGACAGGGGGATCCGGCGAGCAGTACTTC. Looking up the rest from reference TRBV5-4 and TRBJ2-7 gives the full variable domain: ETGVTQSPTHLIKTRGQQVTLRCSSQSGHNTVSWYQQALGQGPQFIFQYYREEENGRGNFPPRFSGLQFPNYSSELNVNALELDDSALYLCASSWTGGSGEQYFGPGTRLTVT.

The chain combines TRBV30 with TRBJ2-7; D could derive from TRBD1 or TRBD2 (5 bases each). The V end was cut by 1 base, the J end by 5 bases, with 12 bases between. Germline CDR1 is GTSNPN and CDR2 is SVGIG (reference sequence). This CDR3 comprises 13 residues. The CDR3 DNA follows: TGTGCCTGGAGTGCTCAGGGACGGGACGAGCAGTACTTC. It translates to CAWSAQGRDEQYF.

The V and J genes are TRBV4-1 and TRBJ2-7; TRBD1 aligns across 7 bases. CDR1 is MGHRA, CDR2 YSYEKL, per germline. There are 15 residues in the CDR3. Trimming cost V 3 bases and J 2 bases; bases outside gene matches: 7. Here the CDR3 reads CASSQAGTDPYEQYF. The CDR3 bases are TGCGCCAGCAGCCAGGCCGGGACAGACCCCTACGAGCAGTACTTC.

The rearrangement links TRBV7-2 to TRBJ2-3, with D unclear. The CDR3 spans 17 residues. The V gene lost 5 bases and the J gene lost 6 bases, with 24 bases spanning the gap. The germline CDR1 and CDR2 sequences are SGHTA and FQGNSA. The DNA of the CDR3 is TGTGCCAGCAGCCCCTCCTGGGCAGCCGCCCAGCAGGATACGCAGTATTTT. Its translation: CASSPSWAAAQQDTQYF.

This clone has more than one count but fewer than ten. This rearrangement joins TRBV29-1 to TRBJ2-5, with D unclear. Germline V gene sequence: CDR1 SQVTM, CDR2 ANQGSEA. The CDR3 runs 14 residues. The V end was cut by 5 bases, the J end by 2 bases, with 15 bases between. CDR3 bases: TGCAGCGTTCGATATTTGGCGAGGCAAGAGACCCAGTACTTC. Its protein product is CSVRYLARQETQYF.

This chain joins TRBV2 and TRBJ2-6; D possibly uses TRBD1 or TRBD2 (5 bases each). Germline V CDR1 and CDR2: SNHLY, FYNNEI. Trimming left V 6 bases short and J 2 bases short, with 8 bases between. This CDR3 has 14 amino acids. The CDR3 bases are TGTGCCAGCAGGGGGACCGCTGGGGCCAACGTCCTGACTTTC. Residues: CASRGTAGANVLTF. The full variable domain, its missing parts supplied by reference TRBV2 and TRBJ2-6, is EPEVTQTPSHQVTQMGQEVILRCVPISNHLYFYWYRQILGQKVEFLVSFYNNEISEKSEIFDDQFSVERPDGSNFTLKIRSTKLEDSAMYFCASRGTAGANVLTFGAGSRLTVL.

This CDR3 reads CSVVGGIYGYTF. CDR3 nucleotide sequence: TGCAGCGTTGTAGGGGGAATCTATGGCTACACCTTC. The chain combines TRBV29-1 with TRBJ1-2; perhaps TRBD1 as D (6 bases). The germline gives CDR1 SQVTM, CDR2 ANQGSEA. The V and J ends lost 4 bases and 4 bases respectively, with 10 bases between them. CDR3 length: 12 amino acids.

The chain joins TRBV7-2 to TRBJ1-5, with D possibly TRBD1 on 5 matching bases. The CDR3 loop spans 15 amino acids. V was pared by 4 bases and J by 3 bases, with 13 bases between. CDR1 and CDR2 from the germline V gene are SGHTA and FQGNSA. The CDR3 bases are TGTGCCAGCAGCTGGGGACCCAACCCCAATCAGCCCCAGCATTTT. This encodes CASSWGPNPNQPQHF.

This CDR3 reads CASSSSTLINLANYGGYTF. CDR3 nucleotide sequence: TGTGCCAGCAGTTCGAGCACTCTGATTAACCTTGCAAACTATGGAGGCTACACCTTC. The gene calls are TRBV28 and TRBJ1-2; no firm D call. The CDR3 runs to 19 residues. The germline V gene encodes CDR1 MDHEN and CDR2 SYDVKM. Deletions cut 4 bases from V and 8 bases from J, with 32 bases between.

The table lists this clone with a few counts. The gene calls are TRBV6-4 and TRBJ1-2; D remains ambiguous. In germline, CDR1 is MRHNA, CDR2 SNTAGT. CDR3 length: 11 amino acids. The V gene lost 0 bases and the J gene lost 7 bases, with 3 bases spanning the gap. The CDR3 loop reads CASSDSVGYTF. CDR3 nucleotides: TGTGCCAGCAGTGACTCGGTTGGCTACACCTTC.

This chain's CDR3 is CAIAQGEETQYF. The CDR3 DNA reads TGTGCCATCGCACAGGGGGAAGAGACCCAGTACTTC. The rearrangement links TRBV10-3 to TRBJ2-5; 8 bases line up with TRBD1. This CDR3 region has 12 residues. The germline gives CDR1 ENHRY, CDR2 SYGVKD. The V segment lost 8 bases and the J segment 3 bases; nucleotides outside the gene matches: 2.

V usage is TRBV5-1 and J usage is TRBJ2-7; maybe TRBD1 (7 bases). Germline V gives CDR1 SGHRS, CDR2 YFSETQ. Trimming removed 4 bases from V and 2 bases from J, with 10 bases in between. The CDR3 length is 13 residues. The CDR3 DNA is TGCGCCAGCAGCGGCGGGACAGCCTACGAGCAGTACTTC. Residues: CASSGGTAYEQYF.

In its sample, this clone was seen once. The chain links TRBV4-3 to TRBJ2-1; D may be TRBD1 (7 bases). This CDR3 contains 17 residues. Germline CDR1 LGHNA, CDR2 YSLEER. Deletions cut 4 bases from V and 0 bases from J, with 16 bases between. Here the CDR3 reads CASSRQGLKSSYNEQFF. In DNA, the CDR3 is TGCGCCAGCAGCCGACAGGGACTTAAGAGCTCCTACAATGAGCAGTTCTTC.

This chain connects TRBV5-6 to TRBJ2-3, with D unclear. Germline-derived CDR1 and CDR2 are SGHDT and YYEEEE. CDR3 length equals 14 residues. The V and J ends lost 4 bases and 6 bases respectively, with 15 bases between them. CDR3 coding DNA: TGTGCCAGCAGCCCGGTAGGGCAGGTCGATACGCAGTATTTT. This sequence encodes CASSPVGQVDTQYF.

The chain employs TRBV15 and TRBJ2-1; D remains unclear. The CDR3 consists of 15 residues. V lost 4 bases, J lost 8 bases, and 18 bases lay in between. Germline-derived CDR1 and CDR2 are LNHNV and YYDKDF (reference sequence). CDR3 DNA sequence: TGTGCCACCAGCACGACACACGACCGAATGGATGAGCAGTTCTTC. Amino acids: CATSTTHDRMDEQFF.

This clone was seen a handful of times. The V and J genes are TRBV29-1 and TRBJ1-2; D is ambiguous. The V gene's germline CDR1 is SQVTM and CDR2 ANQGSEA. V lost 2 bases and J lost 8, with 15 bases in between. The CDR3 covers 13 residues. The CDR3 nucleotides are TGCAGCGTTGAAATGTCCCGCATACGCGGCTACACCTTC. Its protein product is CSVEMSRIRGYTF.

The J gene is TRBJ2-7, the V gene TRBV6-1; weak D call: TRBD1 (5 bases). The CDR3 is 15 amino acids. The germline V and J ends were trimmed by 1 base and 0 bases, with 10 bases remaining between them. The germline V gene encodes CDR1 MNHNS and CDR2 SASEGT. The CDR3: CASSEVGQSSYEQYF. CDR3 bases: TGTGCCAGCAGTGAAGTGGGGCAGAGCTCCTACGAGCAGTACTTC.

The chain combines TRBV10-3 with TRBJ2-1; 8 bases agree with TRBD1. The germline CDR1 and CDR2 sequences are ENHRY and SYGVKD. There are 16 residues in the CDR3. V trimming: 0 bases; J trimming: 9 bases; junction bases outside the gene matches: 10. This CDR3 is CAISESTGVLAIEQFF. The CDR3 nucleotides are TGTGCCATCAGTGAGTCGACAGGGGTTCTGGCAATTGAGCAGTTCTTC.

The gene calls are TRBV9 and TRBJ1-2; tentative D call: TRBD1 (6 bases). The germline V gene has CDR1 SGDLS and CDR2 YYNGEE. V was trimmed by 4 bases and J by 7 bases, leaving 17 bases between them. There are 14 residues in the CDR3. The CDR3: CASSSEGGQGGYTF. CDR3 nucleotides: TGTGCCAGCAGCTCAGAAGGGGGGCAAGGTGGCTACACCTTC. Drawing the rest from reference TRBV9 and TRBJ1-2, the complete variable domain is DSGVTQTPKHLITATGQRVTLRCSPRSGDLSVYWYQQSLDQGLQFLIQYYNGEERAKGNILERFSAQQFPDLHSELNLSSLELGDSALYFCASSSEGGQGGYTFGSGTRLTVV.

This chain joins TRBV27 and TRBJ1-2; 9 nucleotides align to TRBD1. Germline lookup yields CDR1 MNHEY and CDR2 SMNVEV (reference sequence). The V and J ends lost 8 bases and 8 bases, in that order; junction bases with no gene match: 9. The CDR3 loop spans 13 amino acids. The CDR3 nucleotides read TGTGCCAGCCGCGACAGGGGGGCAGAAGGCTACACCTTC. The encoded protein is CASRDRGAEGYTF.

This sequence joins TRBV7-2 and TRBJ2-3, with D unresolved. V was clipped by 5 bases and J by 0 bases, with 9 bases between them. Germline-derived CDR1 and CDR2 are SGHTA and FQGNSA. This CDR3 has 14 residues. CDR3 coding DNA: TGTGCCAGCAGCCCGTTGACTAGCACAGATACGCAGTATTTT. Amino acids: CASSPLTSTDTQYF.

The chain links TRBV25-1 to TRBJ1-2; 8 bases match TRBD1. CDR1 and CDR2 from the germline V gene are MGHDK and SYGVNS. V shed 0 bases and J 4 bases; nucleotides not matched to a gene: 1. The CDR3 covers 14 residues. The CDR3 DNA follows: TGTGCCAGCAGTGAATATGACAGGGGCTATGGCTACACCTTC. Encoded protein: CASSEYDRGYGYTF.

The V gene is TRBV29-1, the J gene TRBJ2-2, with 7 positions matching TRBD1. Trimming at V came to 6 bases and at J to 1 base, leaving 8 bases not matched to a gene. The CDR3 is made up of 15 amino acids. From germline, CDR1 is SQVTM and CDR2 ANQGSEA. CDR3 nucleotide sequence: TGCAGCGTCGGGACCGGGACAGAGAACACCGGGGAGCTGTTTTTT. It encodes CSVGTGTENTGELFF.

This clone was counted a single time. The chain recombines TRBV7-9 with TRBJ1-2; tentatively, D is TRBD1 (5 bases). Trimming removed 5 bases at V and 6 bases at J, with 13 bases between. This CDR3 has 13 residues. Germline V lookup: CDR1 SEHNR, CDR2 FQNEAQ (reference sequence). Here the CDR3 reads CASSGTGPHGYTF. CDR3 coding DNA: TGTGCCAGCAGCGGAACGGGGCCGCATGGCTACACCTTC.

The V call is TRBV10-3, the J call TRBJ2-1, with 13 positions matching TRBD2. The germline V gene has CDR1 ENHRY and CDR2 SYGVKD. Trimming took 6 bases from V and 8 from J; bases not matched to a gene: 7. The CDR3 spans 15 residues. The CDR3 DNA sequence: TGTGCCATCAGCCTAGGACTAGCGGGAGAAGATGAGCAGTTCTTC. Translating gives CAISLGLAGEDEQFF.

The chain carries TRBV2 and TRBJ2-5, with a weak D call TRBD1 (6 bases). Trimming shortened V by 0 bases and J by 5 bases, and 10 bases separated the two germline ends. The CDR3 covers 14 residues. CDR1 and CDR2 (germline): SNHLY, FYNNEI. The CDR3, as DNA: TGTGCCAGCAGTGAAGCGCTAAGGGGGGAGACCCAGTACTTC. Translation gives CASSEALRGETQYF.

The chain links TRBV28 to TRBJ1-5, with TRBD1 matching 7 bases. The CDR3 is 16 amino acids. Germline assignment: CDR1 MDHEN and CDR2 SYDVKM. Losses at the gene ends were 1 base for V and 2 bases for J; bases not matched to a gene: 5. Here the CDR3 DNA reads TGTGCCAGCAGTTTATACCGACAGGGTGGCAATCAGCCCCAGCATTTT. It translates to CASSLYRQGGNQPQHF.